This T cell receptor beta chain was identified during a study of response to subunit inactivated influenza vaccine. Study conclusions and caveats: Authors suggested each seasonal flu vaccination may recruit only limited numbers of new T cells.

This clonotype was counted between two and nine times. What it recognizes is unknown. Germline CDR1 reads DFQATT; CDR2 reads SNEGSKA (reference sequence). Germline trimming cut 3 bases from V and 0 bases from J; bases unmatched to any gene: 10. The CDR3 is 18 amino acids. TCRdb re-derived calls from the RT-PCR reads in MiXCR, one entry per CDR3 protein. This sample has fewer than 350,000 distinct CDR3 sequences, with 21% found just once. The chain carries TRBV20-1 and TRBJ2-1, with 11 bases aligning to TRBD2. This receptor was identified in a man between 45 and 75 years old who received an inactivated influenza vaccine. Sequenced here: PBMCs from blood, sampled about 20 months after vaccination. The CDR3 nucleotides are TGCAGTGCTAGGCCTTTAGCGGGAGGGCCTTTCTCCTACAATGAGCAGTTCTTC. It is translated as CSARPLAGGPFSYNEQFF.